This is a list of T cell receptor beta chains from one sample in a study of human T cells and chemical hapten exposure. TCRdb ran MiXCR on the RACE reads and lists one entry per CDR3 protein. The repertoire has tens of thousands of distinct CDR3 sequences, about a tenth of them found once; the top ten carry less than 35%. This specimen consisted of whole blood, obtained in connection with sensitization to the hapten diphenylcyclopropenone (DPC). Receptor source: a man in his fifties with alopecia areata. Some clones in this sample may be carry-over from other donors' samples. CDR3s include the opening cysteine and the closing phenylalanine or tryptophan. D genes are given only for firm matches. Size tells how often a clone was seen (once, few, many) or the class of an expanded clone, and some rows leave it out.

D	J	size	V	DNA	CDR3
TRBD1	TRBJ2-5	many	TRBV4-1	TGCGCCAGCAGCTTTCGCGGACAGGGCATAGAGACCCAGTACTTC	CASSFRGQGIETQYF
TRBD2	TRBJ2-1	many	TRBV12-3/TRBV12-4	TGTGCCAGCACTCCCGGAGCGGGAGTGGGGAGCTCCTACAATGAGCAGTTCTTC	CASTPGAGVGSSYNEQFF
TRBD2	TRBJ2-7	few	TRBV6-2/TRBV6-3	TGTGCCATCTCTCCTATGGTAGGACTAGCGAACCACGAGCAGTACTTC	CAISPMVGLANHEQYF
TRBD2	TRBJ2-7	few	TRBV7-2	TGTGCCAGCAGCTTCGGTGGGCGGGAGTTGGGGGACTACGAGCAGTACTTC	CASSFGGRELGDYEQYF
NA	TRBJ2-3	many	TRBV20-1	TGCAGTGCTAGAGATCGAACGCGCGGCACAGATACGCAGTATTTT	CSARDRTRGTDTQYF
TRBD2	TRBJ2-7	few	TRBV10-3	TGTGCCATCAGTGCCAGCGGGAGTACCTACGAGCAGTACTTC	CAISASGSTYEQYF
TRBD1	TRBJ1-5	NA	TRBV20-1	TGCAGTGCTTCGAGGGGGCCCAATCAGCCCCAGCATTTT	CSASRGPNQPQHF
NA	TRBJ2-3	many	TRBV12-3/TRBV12-4	TGTGCCAGCAGGGCCCCGGGAGATACGCAGTATTTT	CASRAPGDTQYF
TRBD2	TRBJ2-2	NA	TRBV27	TGTGCCAGCAGCGACTACCCAGCGGGAGTTTCCGGGGAGCTGTTTTTT	CASSDYPAGVSGELFF
NA	TRBJ2-1	NA	TRBV6-1	TGTGCCAGCAGTCCTAGTCGCATTTCACCTTACAATGAGCAGTTCTTC	CASSPSRISPYNEQFF
NA	TRBJ2-7	NA	TRBV6-5	TGTGCCACCCGGATAGCAGGGGTCGGATCCTACGAGCAGTACTTC	CATRIAGVGSYEQYF
NA	TRBJ2-1	NA	TRBV7-9	TGTGCCAGCAGCTTAGAGGGGAAAAAGTTCTTC	CASSLEGKKFF
NA	TRBJ2-1	few	TRBV5-5	TGTGCCAGCAGCTTTAGGGGGATCAGCCCGCATGAGCAGTTCTTC	CASSFRGISPHEQFF
NA	TRBJ1-5	many	TRBV7-9	TGTGCCAGCAGCTACGGGACGGCGGGTAATCAGCCCCAGCATTTT	CASSYGTAGNQPQHF
TRBD2	TRBJ2-3	NA	TRBV3-1	TGTGCCAGCAGATTAGCGGGAGGGAGCACAGATACGCAGTATTTT	CASRLAGGSTDTQYF
NA	TRBJ1-4	many	TRBV20-1	TGCAGTGCTATCTCTCCCGGGACCTATAATGAAAAACTGTTTTTT	CSAISPGTYNEKLFF
TRBD2	TRBJ2-1	few	TRBV6-5	TGTGCCAGCAGCCGGGGACTAGCGGGGTACAATGAGCAGTTCTTC	CASSRGLAGYNEQFF
NA	TRBJ2-7	NA	TRBV28	TGTGCCAGCAGTTTAAGGGCCCCCGCGGACGAGCAGTACTTC	CASSLRAPADEQYF
NA	TRBJ2-7	many	TRBV10-1	TGCGCCAGCAGTGGAAGCCGGGACCACGAGCAGTACTTC	CASSGSRDHEQYF
NA	TRBJ1-6	NA	TRBV20-1	TGCAGTGCTAGAAAAACGGACGTTTATTCACCCCTCCACTTT	CSARKTDVYSPLHF
NA	TRBJ2-7	many	TRBV6-2/TRBV6-3	TGTGCCAGCAGTCGCAGGGTCCACGAGCAGTACTTC	CASSRRVHEQYF
NA	TRBJ2-7	few	TRBV29-1	TGCAGCGTTGAAGATCAAGGTTCCCACGAGCAGTACTTC	CSVEDQGSHEQYF
NA	TRBJ1-3	NA	TRBV28	TGTGCCACCCGCGAGGGAACTGGAAACACCATATATTTT	CATREGTGNTIYF
TRBD1	TRBJ1-5	many	TRBV20-1	TGCAGTGCCAGAGGAATCGGACAGGGAGGTCAGCCCCAGCATTTT	CSARGIGQGGQPQHF
TRBD1	TRBJ2-1	many	TRBV18	TGTGCCAGCTCATCCGGGACAGGGCCCTACAATGAGCAGTTCTTC	CASSSGTGPYNEQFF
NA	TRBJ2-7	many	TRBV27	TGTGCCAGCCGTGGGGACTCCTACGAGCAGTACTTC	CASRGDSYEQYF
NA	TRBJ2-1	many	TRBV20-1	TGCAGTGCTAGAGATCCCCATCGGGGGGCGCAGAATGAGCAGTTCTTC	CSARDPHRGAQNEQFF
NA	TRBJ2-7	many	TRBV2	TGTGCCAGCAGTGAACGTCAGGGTTCGGGCTACGAGCAGTACTTC	CASSERQGSGYEQYF
NA	TRBJ2-2	large	TRBV29-1	TGCAGCGTGAAGACTTCGGACCCGAACACCGGGGAGCTGTTTTTT	CSVKTSDPNTGELFF
TRBD2	TRBJ2-7	NA	TRBV12-3/TRBV12-4	TGTGCCAGCACCGGGACTAGCGGCCCCTACGAGCAGTACTTC	CASTGTSGPYEQYF
TRBD2	TRBJ2-2	NA	TRBV7-6	TGTGCCAGCAGCTTAGTGCCTAGCGGGGGCAACACCGGGGAGCTGTTTTTT	CASSLVPSGGNTGELFF
TRBD1	TRBJ1-1	many	TRBV5-1	TGCGCCAGCAGCCCCGGGACAGTGGCTTTCTTT	CASSPGTVAFF
NA	TRBJ2-1	many	TRBV5-4	TGTGCCAGCAGCTTGGGCCTAGCCTCTCAGGCCTACAATGAGCAGTTCTTC	CASSLGLASQAYNEQFF
TRBD2	TRBJ2-3	NA	TRBV29-1	TGCAGCGTTGGGGGACGGGAGGCCACAGATACGCAGTATTTT	CSVGGREATDTQYF
NA	TRBJ2-7	few	TRBV29-1	TGCAGCGTTTCCGGGAGCGGCGAGCAGTACTTC	CSVSGSGEQYF
TRBD1	TRBJ2-5	many	TRBV29-1	TGCAGCGTTGAAGAGACAGGGATTATCCGTTTCTTC	CSVEETGIIRFF
TRBD2	TRBJ2-4	many	TRBV6-5	TGTGCCAGCAGACGGAGTAGCGGGAGGATAGCCAAAAACATTCAGTACTTC	CASRRSSGRIAKNIQYF
NA	TRBJ2-2	NA	TRBV10-3	TGTGCCATCAGTGACCTTAACACCGGGGAGCTGTTTTTT	CAISDLNTGELFF
NA	TRBJ2-2	many	TRBV5-4	TGTGCCAGCAGCTTTAAACAGGGTAACACCGGGGAGCTGTTTTTT	CASSFKQGNTGELFF
NA	TRBJ2-2	many	TRBV24-1	TGTGCCACCAGTGATTTAAGCAGGGGAGACACCGGGGAGCTGTTTTTT	CATSDLSRGDTGELFF
TRBD2	TRBJ2-5	many	TRBV12-3/TRBV12-4	TGTGCCAGCAGCAGTACTCGACTAGCGGGAGCCCGGGAGACCCAGTACTTC	CASSSTRLAGARETQYF
NA	TRBJ2-7	many	TRBV6-2/TRBV6-3	TGTGCCAGCAGTTACCCCAGCAGGGGTGTATACGAGCAGTACTTC	CASSYPSRGVYEQYF
NA	TRBJ1-4	NA	TRBV28	TGTGCCAGCAGCCGTTGGACACCGAATGAAAAACTGTTTTTT	CASSRWTPNEKLFF
NA	TRBJ2-1	NA	TRBV20-1	TGCAGTGGCCGCAGGGCCGATTACAATGAGCAGTTCTTC	CSGRRADYNEQFF